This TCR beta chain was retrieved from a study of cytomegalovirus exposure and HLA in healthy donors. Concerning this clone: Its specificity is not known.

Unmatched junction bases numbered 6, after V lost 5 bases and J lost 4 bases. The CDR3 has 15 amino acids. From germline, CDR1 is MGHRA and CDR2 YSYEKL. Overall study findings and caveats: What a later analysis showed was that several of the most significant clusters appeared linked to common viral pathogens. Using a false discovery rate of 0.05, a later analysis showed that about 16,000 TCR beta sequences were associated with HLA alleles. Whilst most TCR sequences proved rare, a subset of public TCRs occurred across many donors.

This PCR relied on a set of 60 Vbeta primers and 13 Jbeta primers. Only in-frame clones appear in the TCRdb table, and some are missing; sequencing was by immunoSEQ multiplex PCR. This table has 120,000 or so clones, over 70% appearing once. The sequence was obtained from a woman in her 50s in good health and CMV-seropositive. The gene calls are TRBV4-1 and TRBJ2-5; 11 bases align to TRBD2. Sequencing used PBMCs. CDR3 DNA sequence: TGCGCCAGCAGCAGATTAGCGGGAGGGGGAGAGACCCAGTACTTC. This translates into CASSRLAGGGETQYF.